A single T cell receptor beta chain is shown here with its context. Profiled with immunoSEQ multiplex PCR; TCRdb holds only in-frame clones, not every one. The sample carries tens of thousands of clones, around nine tenths recorded once. This CDR3 has 17 residues. Germline-derived CDR1 and CDR2 are MNHNS and SASEGT. After removal of 2 bases from V and 2 bases from J, the junction contained 9 bases not matched to a gene. This sample is drawn from a study of T cell changes during pregnancy in multiple sclerosis. The sequenced sample was CD8+ T cells from peripheral blood mononuclear cells, obtained before pregnancy. The clonotype comes from a female donor with multiple sclerosis, enrolled in a pregnancy study. The chain employs TRBV6-1 and TRBJ2-5; 9 bases map to TRBD2. CDR3 nucleotides: TGTGCCAGCAGTGAAAAAAAGGCTAGCGGGAAGCAAGAGACCCAGTACTTC. It codes for CASSEKKASGKQETQYF.